This T cell receptor beta chain was obtained from a study of CD8 T cells in Susac syndrome. From blood CD8+ and CD4+ T cells, the TCR beta chain was sequenced. Reverse transcription of about 0.5 to 1 ug RNA used random hexamers. Across 54 Vbeta and 13 Jbeta, TCR beta CDR3 was amplified with immunoSEQ multiplex PCR. TCRdb used MiXCR to reprocess the immunoSEQ multiplex PCR reads, holding one entry per CDR3 protein. The sample has about 200,000 distinct CDR3 sequences; roughly nine tenths are singletons. The sequencing input was CD8+ T cells from PBMCs. This clonotype originated in a human donor with multiple sclerosis.

CDR3 nucleotide sequence: TGTGCCTGGAACCCCTGGGCGGGTGAAAAACTGTTTTTT. Its protein product is CAWNPWAGEKLFF. The chain combines TRBV30 with TRBJ1-4, with unresolved D. V was shortened by 4 bases and J by 7 bases, with 13 bases between the two germline ends. The CDR3 is made up of 13 amino acids. CDR1 is GTSNPN and CDR2 is SVGIG in the germline V gene (reference sequence). Based on the CDR3 plus reference TRBV30 and TRBJ1-4, the full variable domain is SQTIHQWPATLVQPVGSPLSLECTVEGTSNPNLYWYRQAAGRGLQLLFYSVGIGQISSEVPQNLSASRPQDRQFILSSKKLLLSDSGFYLCAWNPWAGEKLFFGSGTQLSVL.